The 10 T cell receptor beta chains below were found in one sample sequenced in a study of CD8 T cells in ankylosing spondylitis. One entry per CDR3 protein results from TCRdb running MiXCR on the 5' RACE reads. Altogether 800,000 to 900,000 distinct CDR3 sequences are present, approximately 10% being singletons, with the ten largest covering approximately 0.46%. Study-level results: A motif in TCR beta, a set of about 8 highly homologous variants, appeared characteristic of ankylosing spondylitis blood.

For these receptors, no antigen is known. The sample comprised blood, either unsorted or a sorted T cell fraction (not recorded which). These receptors came from a male donor with ankylosing spondylitis.

The rearrangement joins TRBV18 to TRBJ2-7, with D unclear. This CDR3 has 15 residues. CDR1 KGHSH and CDR2 LQKENI come from the germline V gene. V gave up 1 base and J gave up 0 bases, with 10 bases separating them. The CDR3 coding sequence is TGTGCCAGCTCACCACGGCTTGAGTCCTCCTACGAGCAGTACTTC. Translating it yields CASSPRLESSYEQYF.

This clonotype occurred a few times. The chain is built from TRBV7-6 and TRBJ2-2, with no clear D. This CDR3 has 16 amino acids. V lost 1 base, J lost 6 bases, and 15 bases lay in between. Germline-derived CDR1 and CDR2 are SGHVS and FNYEAQ. The CDR3 loop is CASSLVRSVVPGELFF. Here the CDR3 DNA reads TGTGCCAGCAGCTTAGTTAGGAGCGTGGTCCCCGGGGAGCTGTTTTTT.

V and J are TRBV7-8 and TRBJ2-7; the match to TRBD1 covers 7 bases. The CDR3 runs to 13 residues. Germline assignment: CDR1 SGHVS and CDR2 FQNEAQ. J was trimmed by 12 bases and V by 3 bases; bases with no gene match: 11. The CDR3 coding sequence is TGTGCCAGCAGCTTCCTGCGGACAGGCGGGCTGTACTTC. Protein product: CASSFLRTGGLYF. Full variable domain (outside the CDR3, taken from reference TRBV7-8 and TRBJ2-7): GAGVSQSPRYKVAKRGQDVALRCDPISGHVSLFWYQQALGQGPEFLTYFQNEAQLDKSGLPSDRFFAERPEGSVSTLKIQRTQQEDSAVYLCASSFLRTGGLYFGPGTRLTVT.

This clonotype was seen at least ten times. The genes are TRBV10-3 and TRBJ2-3; D not resolved. The CDR3 contains 12 residues. Between the trimmed V and J ends, which lost 5 bases and 2 bases, there was a span of 5 bases. Per the germline V gene, CDR1 is ENHRY and CDR2 is SYGVKD. The CDR3 here is CAISPDTDTQYF. For the CDR3, the DNA is TGTGCCATCAGTCCCGACACAGATACGCAGTATTTT.

This clonotype was seen ten or more times. The genes are TRBV7-2 and TRBJ2-3; D is ambiguous. Per germline, CDR1 SGHTA and CDR2 FQGNSA. This CDR3 has 15 amino acids. With 1 base removed from V and 0 bases from J, the gap between germline ends came to 8 bases. The CDR3 loop reads CASSLVVGSTDTQYF. The CDR3 region has the DNA TGTGCCAGCAGCTTAGTAGTCGGTAGCACAGATACGCAGTATTTT.

In this sample, this clonotype turned up a few times. The chain employs TRBV20-1 and TRBJ1-2; D not resolved. CDR1 is DFQATT, CDR2 SNEGSKA, per germline (reference sequence). There are 15 residues in the CDR3. Trimming left V 0 bases short and J 5 bases short, with 16 bases between. This CDR3 is CSARDPGQGQYGYTF. The CDR3 DNA sequence: TGCAGTGCTAGAGACCCCGGTCAAGGGCAATATGGCTACACCTTC.

This clonotype was seen a handful of times. This chain uses TRBV6-2 or TRBV6-3 with TRBJ2-7; tentatively, D is TRBD1 (6 bases). The germline gives CDR1 MNHEY, CDR2 SVGEGT. The germline V and J ends were trimmed by 7 bases and 5 bases, with 18 bases remaining between them. The CDR3 sequence is 14 residues long. In DNA, the CDR3 is TGTGCCAGCACACCCCGGGGACAAGGCCACGAGCAGTACTTC. This gives the protein CASTPRGQGHEQYF.

The rearrangement links TRBV12-3 or TRBV12-4 to TRBJ2-3; D unclear. The V gene lost 3 bases and the J gene lost 7 bases, with 17 bases spanning the gap. The CDR3 length is 15 residues. For the CDR3, the DNA is TGTGCCAGCAGTTTTGTAAAGGCGCGGTGGAATACGCAGTATTTT. Its protein is CASSFVKARWNTQYF.

This clonotype occurred a few times. The chain joins TRBV7-2 to TRBJ2-7, with a tentative D call TRBD2 (6 bases). Germline loops: CDR1 SGHTA, CDR2 FQGNSA. The CDR3 spans 14 residues. The V end was cut by 5 bases, the J end by 4 bases, with 15 bases between. The CDR3 DNA reads TGTGCCAGCAGCCTTCCCGGGACTCGATACGAGCAGTACTTC. Translated, it gives CASSLPGTRYEQYF.

This clonotype has ten or more counts. The chain carries TRBV27 and TRBJ2-2, with D perhaps TRBD1 (6 bases). Germline CDR1 and CDR2: MNHEY and SMNVEV (reference sequence). Trimming took off 3 bases at V and 5 bases at J, with 13 bases between the two ends. The CDR3 length is 15 residues. CDR3 sequence (DNA): TGTGCCAGCAGTTTCACAGGGATGGGGACCGGGGAGCTGTTTTTT. Amino acids: CASSFTGMGTGELFF.